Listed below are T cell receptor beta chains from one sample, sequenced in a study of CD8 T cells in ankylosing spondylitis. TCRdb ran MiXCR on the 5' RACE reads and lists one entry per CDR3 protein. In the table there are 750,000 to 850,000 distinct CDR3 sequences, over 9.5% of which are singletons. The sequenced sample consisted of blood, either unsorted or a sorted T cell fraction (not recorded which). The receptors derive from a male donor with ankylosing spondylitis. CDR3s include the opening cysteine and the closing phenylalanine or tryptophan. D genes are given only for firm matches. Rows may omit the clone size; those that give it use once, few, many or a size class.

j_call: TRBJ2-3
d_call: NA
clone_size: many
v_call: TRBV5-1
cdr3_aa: CASSSTTDDTQYF
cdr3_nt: TGCGCCAGCAGCTCAACAACGGATGATACGCAGTATTTT

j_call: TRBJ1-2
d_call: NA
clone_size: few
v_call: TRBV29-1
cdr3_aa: CSVRLPDGYTF
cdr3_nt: TGCAGCGTCCGACTCCCAGATGGCTACACCTTC

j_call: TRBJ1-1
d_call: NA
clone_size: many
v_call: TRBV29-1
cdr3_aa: CSVVRQGLNTEAFF
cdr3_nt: TGCAGCGTTGTAAGGCAGGGGTTAAACACTGAAGCTTTCTTT

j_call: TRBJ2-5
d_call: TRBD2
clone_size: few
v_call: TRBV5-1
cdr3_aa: CASSLTSGVETQYF
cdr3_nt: TGCGCCAGCAGCCTCACTAGCGGGGTAGAGACCCAGTACTTC

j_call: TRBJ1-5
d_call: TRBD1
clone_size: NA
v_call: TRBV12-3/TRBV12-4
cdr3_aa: CASRQGGQPQHF
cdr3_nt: TGTGCCAGTCGACAGGGAGGACAGCCCCAGCATTTT

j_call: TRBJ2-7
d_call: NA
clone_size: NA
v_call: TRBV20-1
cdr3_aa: CSASPQGGEQYF
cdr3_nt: TGCAGTGCTAGTCCTCAGGGCGGGGAGCAGTACTTC

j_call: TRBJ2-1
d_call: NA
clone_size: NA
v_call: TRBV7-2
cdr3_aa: CASSLGKGLPQFF
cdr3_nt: TGTGCCAGCAGCTTAGGCAAGGGACTTCCCCAGTTCTTC

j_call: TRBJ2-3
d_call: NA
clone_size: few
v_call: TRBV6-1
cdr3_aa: CASRATASTDTQYF
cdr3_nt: TGTGCCAGCAGAGCGACAGCTAGCACAGATACGCAGTATTTT

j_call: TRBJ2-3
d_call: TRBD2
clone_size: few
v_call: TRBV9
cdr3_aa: CASSPQAGEADTQYF
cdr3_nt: TGTGCCAGCAGCCCACAAGCGGGGGAGGCAGATACGCAGTATTTT

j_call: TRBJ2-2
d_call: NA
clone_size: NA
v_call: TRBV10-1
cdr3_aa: CASSLQIMGELFF
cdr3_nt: TGCGCCAGCTCCTTGCAGATCATGGGGGAGCTGTTTTTT

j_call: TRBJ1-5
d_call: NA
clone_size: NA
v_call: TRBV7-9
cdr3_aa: CASSLAGGAGQPQHF
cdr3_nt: TGTGCCAGCAGCTTAGCCGGGGGGGCCGGTCAGCCCCAGCATTTT

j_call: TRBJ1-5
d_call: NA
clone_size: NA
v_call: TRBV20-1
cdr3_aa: CSARHDPGQPQHF
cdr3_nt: TGCAGTGCCCGACATGACCCGGGCCAGCCCCAGCATTTT

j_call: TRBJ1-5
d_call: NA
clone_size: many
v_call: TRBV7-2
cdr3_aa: CASSLDRVNQPQHF
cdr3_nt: TGTGCCAGCAGCTTAGACAGGGTCAATCAGCCCCAGCATTTT

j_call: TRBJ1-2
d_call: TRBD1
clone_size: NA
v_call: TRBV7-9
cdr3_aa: CASSLETGVGYTF
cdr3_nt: TGTGCCAGCAGCTTAGAGACAGGGGTCGGCTACACCTTC

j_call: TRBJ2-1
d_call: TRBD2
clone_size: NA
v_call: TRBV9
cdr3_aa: CASSVSASGRAFYNEQFF
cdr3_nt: TGTGCCAGCAGCGTATCTGCTAGCGGGAGGGCCTTCTACAATGAGCAGTTCTTC

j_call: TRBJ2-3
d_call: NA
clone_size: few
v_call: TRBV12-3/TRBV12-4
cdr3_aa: CASSSIGGDTQYF
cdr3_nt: TGTGCCAGCAGTTCGATCGGGGGAGATACGCAGTATTTT

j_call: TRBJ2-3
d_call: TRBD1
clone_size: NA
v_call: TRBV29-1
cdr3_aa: CSERTGGKDTQYF
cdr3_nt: TGCAGCGAGCGGACAGGGGGCAAGGATACGCAGTATTTT

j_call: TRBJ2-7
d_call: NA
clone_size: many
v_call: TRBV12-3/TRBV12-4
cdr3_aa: CASNLGVRATYEQYF
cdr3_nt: TGTGCCAGCAACTTAGGTGTGCGGGCCACCTACGAGCAGTACTTC

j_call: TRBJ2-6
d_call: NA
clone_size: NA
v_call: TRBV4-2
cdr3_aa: CASSPASSSGANVLTF
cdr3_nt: TGTGCCAGCAGCCCAGCATCGAGCTCTGGGGCCAACGTCCTGACTTTC

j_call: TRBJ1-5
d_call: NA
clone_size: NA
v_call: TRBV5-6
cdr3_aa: CASSLGRMDQPQHF
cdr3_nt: TGTGCCAGCAGCTTGGGACGGATGGATCAGCCCCAGCATTTT

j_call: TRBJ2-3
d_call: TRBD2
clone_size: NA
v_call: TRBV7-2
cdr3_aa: CASTKGGIAGSTDTQYF
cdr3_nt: TGTGCCAGCACCAAGGGCGGGATAGCGGGTTCCACAGATACGCAGTATTTT

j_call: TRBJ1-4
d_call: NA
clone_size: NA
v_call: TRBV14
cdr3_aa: CASSPLTRDSEGKLFF
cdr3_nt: TGTGCCAGCAGCCCGCTTACCCGGGACTCAGAAGGAAAACTGTTTTTT

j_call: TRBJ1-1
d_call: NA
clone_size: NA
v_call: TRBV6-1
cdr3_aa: CASSRRWDTEAFF
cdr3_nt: TGTGCCAGCTCCAGACGTTGGGACACTGAAGCTTTCTTT

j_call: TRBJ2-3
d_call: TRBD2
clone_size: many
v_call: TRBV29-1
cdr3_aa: CSASTSGLADTQYF
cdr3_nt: TGCAGCGCCTCTACTAGCGGGTTGGCAGATACGCAGTATTTT

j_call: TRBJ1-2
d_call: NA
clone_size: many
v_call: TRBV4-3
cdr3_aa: CASSQRGSGGYTF
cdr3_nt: TGCGCCAGCAGCCAAAGAGGGTCTGGAGGCTACACCTTC

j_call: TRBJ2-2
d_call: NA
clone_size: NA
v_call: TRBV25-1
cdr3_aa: CASSEFGTPQLFF
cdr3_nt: TGTGCCAGCAGTGAATTTGGGACCCCGCAGCTGTTTTTT

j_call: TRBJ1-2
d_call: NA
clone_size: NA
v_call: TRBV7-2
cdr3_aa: CASSLVSQGGYTF
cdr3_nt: TGTGCCAGCAGCTTAGTGAGTCAAGGCGGCTACACCTTC

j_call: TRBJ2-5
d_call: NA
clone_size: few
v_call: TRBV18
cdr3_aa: CASSPTSLQETQYF
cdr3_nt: TGTGCCAGCTCACCAACAAGCTTACAAGAGACCCAGTACTTC

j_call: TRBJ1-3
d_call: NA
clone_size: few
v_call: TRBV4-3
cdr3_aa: CASSRGRASGNTIYF
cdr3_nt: TGCGCCAGCAGCCGGGGGCGGGCCTCTGGAAACACCATATATTTT

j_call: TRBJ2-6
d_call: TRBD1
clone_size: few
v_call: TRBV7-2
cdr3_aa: CASSFQGARTGANVLTF
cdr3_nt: TGTGCCAGCAGCTTTCAGGGGGCAAGGACTGGGGCCAACGTCCTGACTTTC

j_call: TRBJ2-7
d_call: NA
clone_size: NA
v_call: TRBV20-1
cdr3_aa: CAPRRDNEQYF
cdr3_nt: TGTGCTCCAAGGCGGGACAACGAGCAGTACTTC

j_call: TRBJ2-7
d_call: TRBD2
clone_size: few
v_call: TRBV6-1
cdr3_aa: CASSLKPSGGFFYEQYF
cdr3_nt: TGTGCCAGCAGCCTAAAACCTAGCGGGGGGTTCTTCTACGAGCAGTACTTC

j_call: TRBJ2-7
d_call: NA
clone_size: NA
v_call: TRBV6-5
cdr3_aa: CASSYVGPSYEQYF
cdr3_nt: TGTGCCAGCAGTTATGTGGGACCTAGCTACGAGCAGTACTTC

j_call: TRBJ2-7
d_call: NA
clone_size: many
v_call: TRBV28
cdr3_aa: CASSSPSPFRDLYEQYF
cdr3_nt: TGTGCCAGCAGTTCGCCGTCCCCCTTCAGGGATCTCTACGAGCAGTACTTC

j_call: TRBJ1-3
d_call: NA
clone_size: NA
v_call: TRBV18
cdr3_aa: CASSPQIPPGNTIYF
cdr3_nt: TGTGCCAGCTCACCTCAGATTCCCCCCGGAAACACCATATATTTT

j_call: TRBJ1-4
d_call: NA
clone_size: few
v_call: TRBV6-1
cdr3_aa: CASKDFRDEKLFF
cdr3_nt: TGTGCCAGCAAGGACTTCCGGGACGAAAAACTGTTTTTT

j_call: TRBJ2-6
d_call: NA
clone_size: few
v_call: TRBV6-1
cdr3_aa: CASKGGHSGANVLTF
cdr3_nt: TGTGCCAGCAAGGGGGGACACTCTGGGGCCAACGTCCTGACTTTC

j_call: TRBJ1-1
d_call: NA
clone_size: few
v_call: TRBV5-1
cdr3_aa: CASNDGGFRTEAFF
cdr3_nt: TGCGCCAGCAACGACGGGGGCTTTCGCACTGAAGCTTTCTTT

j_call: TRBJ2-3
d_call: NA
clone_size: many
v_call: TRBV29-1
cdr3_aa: CSVDGPAGDTQYF
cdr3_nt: TGCAGCGTTGATGGGCCGGCCGGGGATACGCAGTATTTT

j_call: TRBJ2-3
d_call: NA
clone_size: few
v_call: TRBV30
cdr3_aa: CAWSVGGRGDTQYF
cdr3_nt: TGTGCCTGGAGTGTGGGGGGCAGGGGAGATACGCAGTATTTT

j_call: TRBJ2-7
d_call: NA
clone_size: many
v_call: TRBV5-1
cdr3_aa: CASSFASYEQYF
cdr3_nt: TGCGCCAGCAGTTTCGCATCCTACGAGCAGTACTTC

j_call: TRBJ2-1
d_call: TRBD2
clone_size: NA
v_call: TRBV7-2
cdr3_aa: CASRTRLAGGNEQFF
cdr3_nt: TGTGCCAGCAGGACACGACTAGCGGGAGGGAATGAGCAGTTCTTC